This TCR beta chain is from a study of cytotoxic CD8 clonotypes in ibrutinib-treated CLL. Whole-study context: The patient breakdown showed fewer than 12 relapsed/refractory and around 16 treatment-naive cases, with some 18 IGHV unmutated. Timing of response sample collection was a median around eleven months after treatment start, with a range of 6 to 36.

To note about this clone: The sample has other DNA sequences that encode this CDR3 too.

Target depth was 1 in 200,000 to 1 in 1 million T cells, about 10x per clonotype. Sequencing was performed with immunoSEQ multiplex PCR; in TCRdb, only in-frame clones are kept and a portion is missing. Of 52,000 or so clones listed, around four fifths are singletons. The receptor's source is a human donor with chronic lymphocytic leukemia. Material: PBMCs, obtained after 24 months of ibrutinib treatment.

CDR3: CASSLGGNNQPQHF. For the CDR3, the DNA is TGCGCCAGCAGCTTAGGGGGTAACAATCAGCCCCAGCATTTT. V usage is TRBV5-1 and J usage is TRBJ1-5; maybe TRBD1 (6 bases). V was cut by 2 bases and J by 3 bases, with 9 bases left in between. Germline lookup yields CDR1 SGHRS and CDR2 YFSETQ. The CDR3 runs to 14 residues.